The 26 T cell receptor beta chains below come from one sample, sequenced in a study of cytomegalovirus exposure and HLA in healthy donors. The PCR was carried out with 60 Vbeta primers and 13 Jbeta primers. The method was immunoSEQ multiplex PCR; TCRdb's version includes in-frame clones alone and lacks a portion of them. The repertoire consists of about 110,000 clones, with roughly 69% occurring once and the leading ten covering 2.2%. Specimen: PBMCs. The receptors were gathered from a woman in her twenties or thirties in good health and CMV-seronegative.

This clone was picked up a small number of times. The V gene is TRBV6-5, the J gene TRBJ2-7, with D possibly matching TRBD2 (6 bases). This CDR3 contains 14 residues. V shed 6 bases and J shed 0 bases, with 12 bases lying between them. Per the germline V gene, CDR1 is MNHEY and CDR2 is SVGAGI. CDR3 nucleotide sequence: TGTGCCAGCAGCCCGCGACTAGACTCCTACGAGCAGTACTTC. This translates into CASSPRLDSYEQYF.

This chain joins TRBV27 and TRBJ2-7; D not certain. This CDR3 comprises 13 residues. V lost 10 bases and J lost 5, with 18 bases in between. The germline V gene has CDR1 MNHEY and CDR2 SMNVEV (reference sequence). CDR3 region: CATNHALGDEQYF. DNA for the CDR3: TGTGCCACTAACCATGCCCTCGGAGACGAGCAGTACTTC.

This chain links TRBV29-1 with TRBJ2-1, with D possibly matching TRBD1 (5 bases). The CDR3 length is 15 residues. Trimming removed 7 bases at V and 2 bases at J, with 18 bases between. Germline CDR1 and CDR2: SQVTM and ANQGSEA. The CDR3, as DNA: TGCAGCGGCTCTTTGGGGCAGTCCCCCTACAATGAGCAGTTCTTC. Its protein is CSGSLGQSPYNEQFF.

This clone turned up a few times. V usage is TRBV2 and J usage is TRBJ1-1; a weak D match, TRBD1 (6 bases). V was clipped by 6 bases and J by 1 base, with 12 bases between them. The CDR3 is made up of 14 amino acids. Looked up from germline, CDR1 is SNHLY and CDR2 is FYNNEI. Here the CDR3 DNA reads TGTGCCAGCAGAGAGGGACACTGGAACACTGAAGCTTTCTTT. Protein: CASREGHWNTEAFF. Drawing the rest from reference TRBV2 and TRBJ1-1, the complete variable domain is EPEVTQTPSHQVTQMGQEVILRCVPISNHLYFYWYRQILGQKVEFLVSFYNNEISEKSEIFDDQFSVERPDGSNFTLKIRSTKLEDSAMYFCASREGHWNTEAFFGQGTRLTVV.

The genes are TRBV27 and TRBJ2-6, with 8 nucleotides matching TRBD2. V trimming: 6 bases; J trimming: 2 bases; junction bases outside the gene matches: 6. In germline, CDR1 is MNHEY, CDR2 SMNVEV (reference sequence). CDR3 length: 16 amino acids. The CDR3 reads CASSRAGGPGANVLTF. The CDR3 bases are TGTGCCAGCAGCCGTGCGGGGGGCCCTGGGGCCAACGTCCTGACTTTC.

The rearrangement joins TRBV6-1 to TRBJ1-5; D remains unclear. The CDR3 consists of 14 residues. V was shortened by 6 bases and J by 0 bases, with 9 bases between the two germline ends. Germline loops: CDR1 MNHNS, CDR2 SASEGT. CDR3 sequence reads: CASSNNHSNQPQHF. The DNA of the CDR3 is TGTGCCAGCAGCAACAACCATAGCAATCAGCCCCAGCATTTT.

The rearrangement uses TRBV6-1 and TRBJ2-1, with 7 nucleotides matching TRBD2. J gave up 7 bases and V 8 bases, and 5 bases lay outside the gene matches. The CDR3 totals 12 residues. Germline V gene sequence: CDR1 MNHNS, CDR2 SASEGT. This CDR3 is CASGDYLNEQFF. CDR3 DNA sequence: TGTGCCAGCGGGGACTATTTAAATGAGCAGTTCTTC.

This clone was counted between two and nine times. V and J are TRBV7-8 and TRBJ1-5; 11 bases fit TRBD1. With V trimmed by 5 bases and J by 0 bases, 9 bases remained unmatched. The germline V gene encodes CDR1 SGHVS and CDR2 FQNEAQ. The CDR3 sequence is 18 residues long. The CDR3 DNA reads TGTGCCAGCAGCCCGAGGACAGGGGGCAAATATAGCAATCAGCCCCAGCATTTT. Amino acid sequence: CASSPRTGGKYSNQPQHF.

V usage is TRBV28 and J usage is TRBJ2-7; 7 bases map to TRBD1. From germline, CDR1 is MDHEN and CDR2 SYDVKM. Trimming at V came to 5 bases and at J to 4 bases, leaving 8 bases not matched to a gene. The CDR3 contains 14 residues. The CDR3: CASSQAARGYEQYF. The CDR3 region has the DNA TGTGCCAGCAGTCAAGCGGCCAGGGGGTACGAGCAGTACTTC.

CDR3 sequence: CASSLGTGWNSPLHF. In DNA form, the CDR3 reads TGTGCCAGCAGCTTGGGCACAGGGTGGAATTCACCCCTCCACTTT. The J gene is TRBJ1-6, the V gene TRBV5-6; D might be TRBD1 (6 bases). The V gene's germline CDR1 is SGHDT and CDR2 YYEEEE. Trimming took off 0 bases at V and 7 bases at J, with 11 bases between the two ends. CDR3 length: 15 amino acids.

The V gene is TRBV2, the J gene TRBJ2-7; TRBD2 might be the D (5 bases). The CDR3 runs 15 residues. The germline CDR1 and CDR2 sequences are SNHLY and FYNNEI. V lost 4 bases to trimming and J lost 2 bases, with 15 bases between them. The CDR3 protein is CASSVQALETYEQYF. CDR3 in DNA: TGTGCCAGCAGTGTCCAAGCACTAGAAACCTACGAGCAGTACTTC.

The V gene is TRBV5-1, the J gene TRBJ1-4, with D tentatively TRBD1 (5 bases). The CDR3 has 15 residues. Trimming took off 0 bases at V and 4 bases at J, with 10 bases between the two ends. Per the germline V gene, CDR1 is SGHRS and CDR2 is YFSETQ. This chain's CDR3 is CASSLDGQNNEKLFF. The CDR3 DNA follows: TGCGCCAGCAGCTTGGACGGACAAAATAATGAAAAACTGTTTTTT.

This clone was seen only a few times. The V gene is TRBV7-2, the J gene TRBJ2-5; 12 nucleotides line up with TRBD2. The trim removed 5 bases at V and 0 bases at J, leaving 7 bases unmatched. The CDR3 has 17 residues. Germline loops: CDR1 SGHTA, CDR2 FQGNSA. The CDR3 region is CASSPRRLAGDQETQYF. For the CDR3, the DNA is TGTGCCAGCAGCCCTCGGAGACTAGCGGGAGACCAAGAGACCCAGTACTTC.

The chain recombines TRBV19 with TRBJ1-1, with 8 bases identical to TRBD1. The trim removed 6 bases at V and 6 bases at J, leaving 6 bases unmatched. In germline, CDR1 is LNHDA, CDR2 SQIVND (reference sequence). There are 13 residues in the CDR3. The DNA of the CDR3 is TGTGCCAGTAGGGACCAGACAGGGGCTGAAGCTTTCTTT. Amino acid sequence: CASRDQTGAEAFF. The full variable domain, completed using reference TRBV19 and TRBJ1-1, is DGGITQSPKYLFRKEGQNVTLSCEQNLNHDAMYWYRQDPGQGLRLIYYSQIVNDFQKGDIAEGYSVSREKKESFPLTVTSAQKNPTAFYLCASRDQTGAEAFFGQGTRLTVV.

The gene calls are TRBV30 and TRBJ2-1; 10 bases map to TRBD2. Germline V gene data show CDR1 as GTSNPN and CDR2 as SVGIG (reference sequence). CDR3 length: 14 amino acids. After removal of 6 bases from V and 5 bases from J, the junction contained 7 bases not matched to a gene. The CDR3 reads CACRGLAENNEQFF. CDR3 in DNA: TGTGCCTGCCGAGGACTAGCGGAAAACAATGAGCAGTTCTTC.

This clone came up a few times. The V gene is TRBV4-1, the J gene TRBJ1-5; no reliable D call. Germline CDR1 MGHRA, CDR2 YSYEKL. V was cut by 0 bases and J by 11 bases, with 11 bases left in between. The CDR3 has 13 amino acids. For the CDR3, the DNA is TGCGCCAGCAGCCAAGAACATACAGCGGCCCAGCATTTT. This translates into CASSQEHTAAQHF.

This rearrangement joins TRBV27 to TRBJ2-7, with 9 nucleotides matching TRBD1. Trimming at V came to 4 bases and at J to 5 bases, leaving 12 bases not matched to a gene. The CDR3 is made up of 16 amino acids. CDR1 is MNHEY and CDR2 is SMNVEV in the germline V gene (reference sequence). The CDR3 bases are TGTGCCAGCAGTTCTCCCCCGGGACAGGGCCCCCACGAGCAGTACTTC. Translated, it gives CASSSPPGQGPHEQYF.

The CDR3 spells CASSLSPQIRDYGYTF. DNA of the CDR3: TGTGCCAGCAGCTTATCCCCCCAAATAAGAGACTATGGCTACACCTTC. The V gene is TRBV7-8, the J gene TRBJ1-2; D is uncertain. Trimming shortened V by 2 bases and J by 3 bases, and 16 bases separated the two germline ends. Germline-derived CDR1 and CDR2 are SGHVS and FQNEAQ. This CDR3 is 16 amino acids long. The whole variable domain, remainder taken from reference TRBV7-8 and TRBJ1-2, is GAGVSQSPRYKVAKRGQDVALRCDPISGHVSLFWYQQALGQGPEFLTYFQNEAQLDKSGLPSDRFFAERPEGSVSTLKIQRTQQEDSAVYLCASSLSPQIRDYGYTFGSGTRLTVV.

The V gene is TRBV9, the J gene TRBJ1-1, with D possibly matching TRBD1 (6 bases). In germline, CDR1 is SGDLS, CDR2 YYNGEE. CDR3 length equals 13 residues. Trimming cost V 3 bases and J 4 bases, with 10 bases left between them. CDR3 in amino acids: CASSEQGSTEAFF. CDR3 DNA sequence: TGTGCCAGCAGCGAACAGGGAAGCACTGAAGCTTTCTTT.

This clone was counted a few times. CDR3 sequence reads: CASSPVPGSLTGELFF. DNA for the CDR3: TGTGCCAGCAGCCCCGTACCGGGGTCACTCACCGGGGAGCTGTTTTTT. The chain couples TRBV5-6 to TRBJ2-2; a weak D match, TRBD2 (5 bases). The CDR3 contains 16 residues. Germline V CDR1 and CDR2: SGHDT, YYEEEE. V shed 4 bases and J shed 4 bases, with 17 bases lying between them.

The chain uses TRBV15 and TRBJ2-7; D is unresolved. CDR3 length equals 12 residues. Trimming took off 2 bases at V and 5 bases at J, with 7 bases between the two ends. Germline V gene lookup returns CDR1 LNHNV and CDR2 YYDKDF (reference sequence). Written as DNA, the CDR3 is TGTGCCACCAGCAGACCCCGCGACGAGCAGTACTTC. This encodes CATSRPRDEQYF.

V gene TRBV28 combines with J gene TRBJ2-1; D might be TRBD2 (6 bases). V lost 6 bases to trimming and J lost 0 bases, with 12 bases between them. Germline V gives CDR1 MDHEN, CDR2 SYDVKM. This CDR3 is 15 amino acids long. The CDR3 DNA reads as TGTGCCAGCAGGGTTCTAGCGAGCTCCTACAATGAGCAGTTCTTC. Translated: CASRVLASSYNEQFF.

In this sample, this clone turned up a few times. The CDR3 coding sequence is TGTGCCAGCAGTGCAGGGGGGCTGATCACTGAAGCTTTCTTT. Translation: CASSAGGLITEAFF. This chain connects TRBV27 to TRBJ1-1; 7 bases match TRBD1. The germline V gene encodes CDR1 MNHEY and CDR2 SMNVEV (reference sequence). This CDR3 is built from 14 residues. The trim removed 5 bases at V and 4 bases at J, leaving 7 bases unmatched.

The J gene is TRBJ1-1, the V gene TRBV2, with a weak D call TRBD1 (6 bases). The CDR3 covers 13 residues. CDR1 SNHLY and CDR2 FYNNEI come from the germline V gene. The V end lost 7 bases, the J end lost 0 bases, and 9 bases lay between the germline ends. CDR3 nucleotides: TGTGCCAGCAAAAACAGGGTGAACACTGAAGCTTTCTTT. It specifies CASKNRVNTEAFF.

The chain has TRBV2 and TRBJ1-1; no reliable D call. The CDR3 totals 14 residues. CDR1 and CDR2 from the germline V gene are SNHLY and FYNNEI. V was shortened by 4 bases and J by 0 bases, with 9 bases between the two germline ends. The CDR3 DNA sequence: TGTGCCAGCAGTGTCGACAATATGAACACTGAAGCTTTCTTT. It translates to CASSVDNMNTEAFF.

The chain is built from TRBV5-4 and TRBJ2-7; TRBD2 matches 9 bases. Germline V CDR1 and CDR2: SGHNT, YYREEE (reference sequence). The junction had 4 bases not matched to a gene; V was cut back by 4 bases and J by 2 bases. The CDR3 runs 14 residues. In nucleotides, the CDR3 is TGTGCCAGCAGCCCGGGACTAGCAACCTACGAGCAGTACTTC. Amino acid sequence: CASSPGLATYEQYF.